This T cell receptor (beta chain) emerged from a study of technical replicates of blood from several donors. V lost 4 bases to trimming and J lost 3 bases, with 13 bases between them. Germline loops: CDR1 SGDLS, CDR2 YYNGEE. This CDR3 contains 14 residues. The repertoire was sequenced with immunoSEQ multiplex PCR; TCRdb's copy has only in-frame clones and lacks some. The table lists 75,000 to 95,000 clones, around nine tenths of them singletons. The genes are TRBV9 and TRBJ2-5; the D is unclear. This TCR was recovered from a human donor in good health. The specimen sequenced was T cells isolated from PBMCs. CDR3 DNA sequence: TGTGCCAGCAGCCCCCGCGTCCCTGAAGAGACCCAGTACTTC. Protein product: CASSPRVPEETQYF.